This T cell receptor (beta chain) was sequenced in a study of identical twins. Notes on the study in general: Insertion counts were lower in abundant cord blood beta clonotypes, a trend that memory repertoires did not show.

With template switching, a universal primer site was added, and the cDNA carried unique molecular identifiers. TCRdb reanalysed the 5' RACE reads using MiXCR and keeps one entry per CDR3 protein. This table has more than 1.5 million distinct CDR3 sequences, less than 35% appearing once. Remarks on this clonotype: Its matching antigen is unknown.

The germline V gene encodes CDR1 SQVTM and CDR2 ANQGSEA. The CDR3 is 15 amino acids. V lost 5 bases and J 5 bases, leaving 21 bases between the germline ends. This receptor was identified in a newborn girl in good health. The sample comprised cord blood. The chain employs TRBV29-1 and TRBJ1-1; maybe TRBD1 (5 bases). The CDR3 sequence is CSVRGWRGGETEAFF. The CDR3 coding sequence is TGCAGCGTTAGGGGTTGGAGGGGAGGGGAGACTGAAGCTTTCTTT.